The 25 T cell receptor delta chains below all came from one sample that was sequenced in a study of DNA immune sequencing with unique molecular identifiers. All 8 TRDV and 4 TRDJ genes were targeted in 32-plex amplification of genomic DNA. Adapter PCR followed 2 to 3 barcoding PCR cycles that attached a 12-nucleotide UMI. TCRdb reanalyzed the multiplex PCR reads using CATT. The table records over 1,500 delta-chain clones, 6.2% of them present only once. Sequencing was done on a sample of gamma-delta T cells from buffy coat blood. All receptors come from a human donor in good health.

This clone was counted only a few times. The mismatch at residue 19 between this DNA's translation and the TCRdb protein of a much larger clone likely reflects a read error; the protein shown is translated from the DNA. The CDR3 sequence is CALGEQGPSPSYPWKGYWEFTPTYTDKLIF. CDR3 sequence (DNA): TGTGCTCTTGGGGAACAAGGGCCCTCGCCTTCCTATCCGTGGAAGGGCTATTGGGAGTTCACGCCCACATACACCGATAAACTCATCTTT. The rearrangement joins TRDV1 to TRDJ1, with TRDD2 matching over 8 bases. Matching the DNA to germline supplied the J gene, which TCRdb does not give. The CDR3 covers 30 residues. Germline values: CDR1 TSWWSYY, CDR2 QGS. V was clipped by 1 base and J by 0 bases; unmatched bases: 46.

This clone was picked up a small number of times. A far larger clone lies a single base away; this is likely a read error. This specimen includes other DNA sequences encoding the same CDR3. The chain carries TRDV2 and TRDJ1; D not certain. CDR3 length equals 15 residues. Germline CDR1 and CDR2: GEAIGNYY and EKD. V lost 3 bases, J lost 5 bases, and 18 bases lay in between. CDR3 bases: TGTGCCTGTGACGCCCTCACTCGTGATGGGGATAAACTCATCTTT. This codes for CACDALTRDGDKLIF.

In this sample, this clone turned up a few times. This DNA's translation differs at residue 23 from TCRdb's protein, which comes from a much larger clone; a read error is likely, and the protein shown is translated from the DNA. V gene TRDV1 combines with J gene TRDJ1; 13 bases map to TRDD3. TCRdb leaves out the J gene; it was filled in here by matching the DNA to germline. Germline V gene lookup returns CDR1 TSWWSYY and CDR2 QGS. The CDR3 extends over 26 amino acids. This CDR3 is CALGESAPYHPPHWGIRGIPLDTLIF. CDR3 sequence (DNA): TGTGCTCTTGGGGAATCGGCCCCCTACCACCCCCCTCACTGGGGGATACGCGGCATACCTCTCGATACACTCATCTTT.

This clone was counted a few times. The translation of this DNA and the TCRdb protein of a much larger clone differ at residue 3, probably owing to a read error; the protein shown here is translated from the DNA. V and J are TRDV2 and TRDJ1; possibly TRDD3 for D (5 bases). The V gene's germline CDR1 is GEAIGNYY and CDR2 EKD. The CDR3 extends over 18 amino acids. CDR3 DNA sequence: TGTGCCTTTGACACCGCGGAGGTAAGGGGACCGTACACCGATAAACTCATCTTT. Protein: CAFDTAEVRGPYTDKLIF.

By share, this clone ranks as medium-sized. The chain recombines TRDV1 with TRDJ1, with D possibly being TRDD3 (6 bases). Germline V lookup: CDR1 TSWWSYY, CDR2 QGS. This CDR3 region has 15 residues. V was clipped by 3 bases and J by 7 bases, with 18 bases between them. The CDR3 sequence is CALGDLLPTGFKLIF. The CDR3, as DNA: TGTGCTCTTGGGGATTTACTACCTACTGGGTTTAAACTCATCTTT.

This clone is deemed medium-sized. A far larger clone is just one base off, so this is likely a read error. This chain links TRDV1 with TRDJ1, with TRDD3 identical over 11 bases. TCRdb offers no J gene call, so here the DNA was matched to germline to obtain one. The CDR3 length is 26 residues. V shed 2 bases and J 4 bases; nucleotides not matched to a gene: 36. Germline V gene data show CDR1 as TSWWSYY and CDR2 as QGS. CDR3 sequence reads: CALGESAPYHPPHWGICGIPLDKLIF. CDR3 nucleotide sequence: TGTGCTCTTGGGGAATCGGCCCCCTACCACCCCCCTCACTGGGGGATATGCGGCATACCTCTCGATAAACTCATCTTT.

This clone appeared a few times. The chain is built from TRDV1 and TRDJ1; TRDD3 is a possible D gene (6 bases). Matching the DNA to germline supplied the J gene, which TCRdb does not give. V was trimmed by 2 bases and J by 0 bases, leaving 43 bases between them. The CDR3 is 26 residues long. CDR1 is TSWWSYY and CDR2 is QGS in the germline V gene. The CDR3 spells CALGERDLPTAYWVFNLQPYTDKLIF. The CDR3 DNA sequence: TGTGCTCTTGGGGAAAGGGATCTTCCCACCGCGTACTGGGTGTTCAACCTCCAGCCGTACACCGATAAACTCATCTTT.

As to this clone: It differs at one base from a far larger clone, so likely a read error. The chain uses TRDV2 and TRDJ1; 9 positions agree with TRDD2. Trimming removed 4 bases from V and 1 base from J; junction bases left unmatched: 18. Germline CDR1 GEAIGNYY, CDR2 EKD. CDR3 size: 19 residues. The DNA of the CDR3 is TGTGCCTGTGAAAGCCTTCCTACGGAGTGTGGGATAACCACCGATAAACTCATCTTT. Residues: CACESLPTECGITTDKLIF.

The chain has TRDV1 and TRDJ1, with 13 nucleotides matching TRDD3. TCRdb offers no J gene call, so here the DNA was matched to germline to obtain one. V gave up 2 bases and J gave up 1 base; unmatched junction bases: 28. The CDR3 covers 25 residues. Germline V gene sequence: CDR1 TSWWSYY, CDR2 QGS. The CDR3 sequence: CALGESAPYHPPHWGIRNPTDKLIF. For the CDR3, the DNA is TGTGCTCTTGGGGAATCGGCCCCCTACCACCCCCCTCACTGGGGGATACGCAACCCCACCGATAAACTCATCTTT.

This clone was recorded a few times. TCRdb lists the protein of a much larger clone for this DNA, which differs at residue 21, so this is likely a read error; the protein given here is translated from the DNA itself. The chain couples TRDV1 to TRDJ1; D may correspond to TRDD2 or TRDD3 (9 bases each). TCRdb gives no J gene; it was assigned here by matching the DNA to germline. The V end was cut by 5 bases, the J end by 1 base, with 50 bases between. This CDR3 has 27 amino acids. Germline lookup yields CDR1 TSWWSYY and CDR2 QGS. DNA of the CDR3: TGTGCTCTTGGGCCCTTCCCGGCCTTCCTACCCTTCTATACTGCGGGGGGATACTCCAAGTGCACCGATAAACTCATCTTT. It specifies CALGPFPAFLPFYTAGGYSKCTDKLIF.

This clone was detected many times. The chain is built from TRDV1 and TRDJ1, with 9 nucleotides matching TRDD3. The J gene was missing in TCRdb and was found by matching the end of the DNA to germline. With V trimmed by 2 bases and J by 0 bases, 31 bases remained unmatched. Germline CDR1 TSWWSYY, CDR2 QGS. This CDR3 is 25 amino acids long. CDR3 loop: CALGEEPPGPDWGTWRTKYTDKLIF. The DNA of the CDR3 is TGTGCTCTTGGGGAAGAACCTCCGGGCCCCGACTGGGGGACCTGGCGGACGAAGTACACCGATAAACTCATCTTT.

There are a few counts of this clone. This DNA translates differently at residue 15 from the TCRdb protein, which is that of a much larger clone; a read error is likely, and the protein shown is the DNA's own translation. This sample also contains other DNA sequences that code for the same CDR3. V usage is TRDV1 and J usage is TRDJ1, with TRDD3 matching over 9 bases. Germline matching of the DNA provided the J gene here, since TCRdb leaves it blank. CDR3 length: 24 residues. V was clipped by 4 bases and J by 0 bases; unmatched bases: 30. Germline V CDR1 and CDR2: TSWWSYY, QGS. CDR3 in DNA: TGTGCTCTTGGGGTGTCCCCCCTTGGCCCTGGGGATACGAGTTCCCCTCCGTACACCGATAAACTCATCTTT. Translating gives CALGVSPLGPGDTSSPPYTDKLIF.

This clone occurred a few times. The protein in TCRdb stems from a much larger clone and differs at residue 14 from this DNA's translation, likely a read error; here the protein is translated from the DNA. CDR3 coding DNA: TGTGCTCTTGGGGTGTCCCCCCTTGGCCCTGGGGATACGACTACCCCTCCGTACACCGATAAACTCATCTTT. The encoded protein is CALGVSPLGPGDTTTPPYTDKLIF. V gene TRDV1 combines with J gene TRDJ1; 9 bases align to TRDD3. The J gene was not available in TCRdb and was assigned here by matching the DNA to germline segments. V lost 4 bases, J lost 0 bases, and 30 bases stayed unmatched. CDR1 and CDR2 (germline): TSWWSYY, QGS. CDR3 length: 24 amino acids.

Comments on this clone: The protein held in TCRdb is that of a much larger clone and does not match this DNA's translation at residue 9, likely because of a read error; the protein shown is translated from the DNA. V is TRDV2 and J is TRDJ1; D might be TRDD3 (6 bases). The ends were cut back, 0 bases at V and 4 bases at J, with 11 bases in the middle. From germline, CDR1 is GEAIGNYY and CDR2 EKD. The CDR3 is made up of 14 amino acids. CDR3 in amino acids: CACDTLLGCDKLIF. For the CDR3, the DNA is TGTGCCTGTGACACCCTACTGGGATGCGATAAACTCATCTTT.

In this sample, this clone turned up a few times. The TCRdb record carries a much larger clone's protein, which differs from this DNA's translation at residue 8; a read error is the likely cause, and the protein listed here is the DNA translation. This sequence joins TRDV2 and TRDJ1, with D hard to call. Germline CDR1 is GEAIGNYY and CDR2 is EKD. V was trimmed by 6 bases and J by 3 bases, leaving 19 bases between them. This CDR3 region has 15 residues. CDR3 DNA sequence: TGTGCCTGTTTGGTATCCCGTATGAGGGCCGATAAACTCATCTTT. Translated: CACLVSRMRADKLIF.

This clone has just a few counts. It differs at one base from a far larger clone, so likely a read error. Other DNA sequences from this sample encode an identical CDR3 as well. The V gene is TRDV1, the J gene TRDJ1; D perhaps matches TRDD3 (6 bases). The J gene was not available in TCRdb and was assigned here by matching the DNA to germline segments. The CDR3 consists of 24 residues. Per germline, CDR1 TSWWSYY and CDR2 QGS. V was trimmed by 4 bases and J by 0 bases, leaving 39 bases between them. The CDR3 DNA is TGTGCTCTTGGGGTGTCCCCCCTTGGCCCTGGCGATACGAGTACCCCTCCGTACACCGATAAACTCATCTTT. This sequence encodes CALGVSPLGPGDTSTPPYTDKLIF.

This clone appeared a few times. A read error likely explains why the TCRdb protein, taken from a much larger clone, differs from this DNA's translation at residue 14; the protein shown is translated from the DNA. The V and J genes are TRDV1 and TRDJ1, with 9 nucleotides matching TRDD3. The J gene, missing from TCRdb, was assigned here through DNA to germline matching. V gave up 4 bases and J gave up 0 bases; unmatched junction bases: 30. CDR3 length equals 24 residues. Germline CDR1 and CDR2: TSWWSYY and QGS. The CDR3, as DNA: TGTGCTCTTGGGGTGTCCCCCCTTGGCCCTGGGGATACGTGTACCCCTCCGTACACCGATAAACTCATCTTT. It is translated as CALGVSPLGPGDTCTPPYTDKLIF.

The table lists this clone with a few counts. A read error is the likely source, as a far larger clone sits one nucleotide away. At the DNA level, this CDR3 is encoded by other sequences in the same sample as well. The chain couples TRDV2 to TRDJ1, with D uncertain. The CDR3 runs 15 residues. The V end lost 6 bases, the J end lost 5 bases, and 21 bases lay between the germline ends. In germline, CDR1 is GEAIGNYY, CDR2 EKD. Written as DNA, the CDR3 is TGTGCCTGTTTGGTATCCCGTACGAGGGCTGATAAACTCATCTTT. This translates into CACLVSRTRADKLIF.

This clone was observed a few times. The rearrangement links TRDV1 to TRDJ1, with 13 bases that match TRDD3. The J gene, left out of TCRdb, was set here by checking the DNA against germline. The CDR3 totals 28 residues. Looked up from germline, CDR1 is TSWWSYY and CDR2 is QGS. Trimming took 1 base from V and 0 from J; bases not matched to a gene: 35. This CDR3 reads CALGEPPTASYWGIRDILTNWYTDKLIF. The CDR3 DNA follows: TGTGCTCTTGGGGAACCTCCTACGGCTTCGTACTGGGGGATACGGGATATTTTAACTAATTGGTACACCGATAAACTCATCTTT.

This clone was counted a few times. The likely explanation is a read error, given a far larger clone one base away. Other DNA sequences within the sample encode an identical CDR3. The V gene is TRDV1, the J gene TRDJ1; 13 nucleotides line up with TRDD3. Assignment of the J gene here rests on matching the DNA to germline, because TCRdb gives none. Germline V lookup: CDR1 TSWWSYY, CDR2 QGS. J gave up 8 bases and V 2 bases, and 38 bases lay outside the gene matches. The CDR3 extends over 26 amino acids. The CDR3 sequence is CALGESAPYHPPHWGIRGIPLDKLIF. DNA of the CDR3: TGTGCTCTTGGGGAATCGGCCCCCTACCACCCCCCTCACTGGGGGATACGCGGCATACCTCTCGACAAACTCATCTTT.

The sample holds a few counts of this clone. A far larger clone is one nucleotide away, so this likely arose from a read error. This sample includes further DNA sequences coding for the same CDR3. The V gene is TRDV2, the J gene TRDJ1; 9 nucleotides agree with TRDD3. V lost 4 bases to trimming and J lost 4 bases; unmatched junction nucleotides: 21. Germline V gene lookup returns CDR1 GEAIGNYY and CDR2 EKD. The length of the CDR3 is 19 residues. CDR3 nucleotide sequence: TGTGCCTGTGATACCCTGTTTACTGCCGGGGGATACCAAGGCGATAAACTCATCTTT. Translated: CACDTLFTAGGYQGDKLIF.

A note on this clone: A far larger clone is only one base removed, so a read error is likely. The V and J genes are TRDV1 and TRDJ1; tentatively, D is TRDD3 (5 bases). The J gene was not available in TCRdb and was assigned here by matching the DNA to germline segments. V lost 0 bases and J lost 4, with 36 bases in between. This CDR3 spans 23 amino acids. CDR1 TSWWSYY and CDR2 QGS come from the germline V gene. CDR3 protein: CALGELEALPIWGWTSYNDKLIF. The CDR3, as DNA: TGTGCTCTTGGGGAACTAGAGGCGTTGCCTATTTGGGGTTGGACATCGTACAACGATAAACTCATCTTT.

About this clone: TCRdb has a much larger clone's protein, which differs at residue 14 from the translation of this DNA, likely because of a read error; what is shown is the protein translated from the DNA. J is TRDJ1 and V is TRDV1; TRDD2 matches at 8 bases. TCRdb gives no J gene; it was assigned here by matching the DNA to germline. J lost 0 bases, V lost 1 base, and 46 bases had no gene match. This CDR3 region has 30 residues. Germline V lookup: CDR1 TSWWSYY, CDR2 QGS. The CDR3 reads CALGEQGPSPSYPCKGYWGFTPTYTDKLIF. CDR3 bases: TGTGCTCTTGGGGAACAAGGGCCCTCGCCTTCCTATCCGTGCAAGGGCTATTGGGGGTTCACGCCCACATACACCGATAAACTCATCTTT.

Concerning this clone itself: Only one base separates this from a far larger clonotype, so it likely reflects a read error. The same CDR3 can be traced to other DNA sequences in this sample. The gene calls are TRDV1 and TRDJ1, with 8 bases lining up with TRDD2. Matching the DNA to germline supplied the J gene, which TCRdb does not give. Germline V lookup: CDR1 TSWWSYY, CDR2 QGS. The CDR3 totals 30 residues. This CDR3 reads CALGEQGPSPSYPWKGYWGFTPTYTDKLIF. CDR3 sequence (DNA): TGTGCTCTTGGTGAACAAGGGCCCTCGCCTTCCTATCCGTGGAAGGGCTATTGGGGGTTCACGCCCACATACACCGATAAACTCATCTTT.

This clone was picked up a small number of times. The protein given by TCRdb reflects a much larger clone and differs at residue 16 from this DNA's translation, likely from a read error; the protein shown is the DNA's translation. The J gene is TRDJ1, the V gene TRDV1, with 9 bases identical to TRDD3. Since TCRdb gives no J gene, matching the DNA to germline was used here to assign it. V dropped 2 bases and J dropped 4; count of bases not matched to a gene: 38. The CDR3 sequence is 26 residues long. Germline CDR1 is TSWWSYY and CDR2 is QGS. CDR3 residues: CALGESAPYHPPHWGKRGIPLDKLIF. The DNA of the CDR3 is TGTGCTCTTGGGGAATCGGCCCCCTACCACCCCCCTCACTGGGGGAAACGCGGCATACCTCTCGATAAACTCATCTTT.